The next 10 T cell receptor beta chains were all read from a single sample in a study of neurological immune-mediated disorders. TCRdb passed the 5' RACE reads through MiXCR, listing each CDR3 protein once. The sample lists 55,000 to 70,000 distinct CDR3 sequences, 3.5% to 5% occurring once. The sample comprised PBMCs. The receptors originated from a young man with multiple sclerosis.

This clonotype was observed many times. J is TRBJ1-5 and V is TRBV12-3 or TRBV12-4, with a tentative D call TRBD1 (6 bases). The length of the CDR3 is 14 residues. V lost 3 bases and J 6 bases, leaving 12 bases between the germline ends. CDR3 loop: CASSFGGGSQPQHF. CDR3 DNA: TGTGCCAGCAGTTTTGGAGGGGGTAGTCAGCCCCAGCATTTT.

This clonotype was counted between two and nine times. A much larger clone lies one base from this, so it may be a read error. This chain uses TRBV29-1 with TRBJ2-5; D gene uncertain. The CDR3 covers 16 residues. The V end was cut by 1 base, the J end by 3 bases, with 18 bases between. Germline CDR1 reads SQVTM; CDR2 reads ANQGSEA. In DNA, the CDR3 is TGCAGCGTTGAAGGTGGTTCCGGAATAGTAGAAGAGACCCAGTACTTC. Residues: CSVEGGSGIVEETQYF. The entire variable domain, with the rest obtained from reference TRBV29-1 and TRBJ2-5, is as follows: SAVISQKPSRDICQRGTSLTIQCQVDSQVTMMFWYRQQPGQSLTLIATANQGSEATYESGFVIDKFPISRPNLTFSTLTVSNMSPEDSSIYLCSVEGGSGIVEETQYFGPGTRLLVL.

This clonotype was recorded many times. This chain connects TRBV9 to TRBJ2-7, with TRBD2 identical over 14 bases. Germline loops: CDR1 SGDLS, CDR2 YYNGEE. V shed 0 bases, J shed 3 bases, and the junction held 5 bases outside the gene matches. The CDR3 runs 17 residues. The CDR3 nucleotides are TGTGCCAGCAGCGTAGGCGGACTAGCGGGGGGATTCTACGAGCAGTACTTC. Translating it yields CASSVGGLAGGFYEQYF.

This clonotype was detected ten times or more. This sequence joins TRBV5-1 and TRBJ2-5, with D uncertain. The germline V gene has CDR1 SGHRS and CDR2 YFSETQ. Trimming took 0 bases from V and 4 from J, leaving 7 bases between them. This CDR3 is 13 amino acids long. CDR3 region: CASSLETGETQYF. In DNA form, the CDR3 reads TGCGCCAGCAGCTTGGAGACGGGAGAGACCCAGTACTTC.

In its sample, this clonotype was seen a few times. The chain has TRBV7-9 and TRBJ2-1; D possibly uses TRBD1 or TRBD2 (5 bases each). V was clipped by 4 bases and J by 10 bases, with 11 bases between them. The CDR3 has 12 residues. Looked up from germline, CDR1 is SEHNR and CDR2 is FQNEAQ (reference sequence). This CDR3 is CASSSQGGEQFF. The DNA of the CDR3 is TGTGCCAGCAGCTCGCAGGGCGGGGAGCAGTTCTTC.

This clonotype occurred many times. The gene calls are TRBV11-2 and TRBJ2-4; D call uncertain. CDR1 is SGHAT, CDR2 FQNNGV, per germline. The germline V and J ends were trimmed by 3 bases and 0 bases, with 6 bases remaining between them. CDR3 length equals 14 residues. The CDR3 coding sequence is TGTGCCAGCAGCTTGTGGGAAGCCAAAAACATTCAGTACTTC. This gives the protein CASSLWEAKNIQYF.

This clonotype was detected many times. The chain combines TRBV10-3 with TRBJ2-5; D may correspond to TRBD1 or TRBD2 (5 bases each). This CDR3 comprises 16 residues. Trimming shortened V by 2 bases and J by 0 bases, and 13 bases separated the two germline ends. Germline-derived CDR1 and CDR2 are ENHRY and SYGVKD. The CDR3 sequence: CAISEPTSGHQETQYF. CDR3 bases: TGTGCCATCAGTGAGCCTACCTCGGGGCACCAAGAGACCCAGTACTTC.

This sequence joins TRBV6-6 and TRBJ1-2, with TRBD1 matching 8 bases. V dropped 6 bases and J dropped 4; count of bases not matched to a gene: 10. The germline V gene has CDR1 MNHNY and CDR2 SVGAGI (reference sequence). The CDR3 covers 15 residues. CDR3 protein: CASSPGDRGLYGYTF. Written as DNA, the CDR3 is TGTGCCAGCAGCCCCGGAGACAGGGGACTCTATGGCTACACCTTC.

This clonotype was counted many times. This chain links TRBV20-1 with TRBJ2-5; D perhaps matches TRBD2 (6 bases). CDR1 and CDR2 from the germline V gene are DFQATT and SNEGSKA (reference sequence). V dropped 5 bases and J dropped 2 bases, with 18 bases sitting between them. This CDR3 region has 15 residues. This chain's CDR3 is CSALNPGLFQETQYF. CDR3 in DNA: TGCAGTGCTCTGAACCCCGGACTATTTCAAGAGACCCAGTACTTC.

In this sample, this clonotype turned up many times. The J gene is TRBJ1-2, the V gene TRBV7-9; D possibly corresponds to TRBD1 (5 bases). CDR3 length: 17 residues. V was clipped by 5 bases and J by 0 bases, with 19 bases between them. Per the germline V gene, CDR1 is SEHNR and CDR2 is FQNEAQ (reference sequence). CDR3 sequence: CASSDQYRDPTNYGYTF. In DNA form, the CDR3 reads TGTGCCAGCAGCGATCAATACCGGGACCCCACTAACTATGGCTACACCTTC.